The sequence of this T cell receptor (beta chain) was determined in a study of identical twins. Concerning this clonotype itself: Antigen unknown.

This CDR3 has 17 amino acids. The germline V gene encodes CDR1 SGHVS and CDR2 FQNEAQ. With 1 base removed from V and 7 bases from J, the gap between germline ends came to 20 bases. Addition of a universal primer site occurred through template switching, and cDNA carried unique molecular identifiers. A single record per CDR3 protein comes from TCRdb applying MiXCR to the 5' RACE reads. The data show 410,000 or so distinct CDR3 sequences, around 18% seen once. Study results and caveats: Insertions ran lower in abundant cord blood beta clonotypes, though not in memory repertoires. The degree of excess twin sharing was weaker in beta out-of-frame sequences. Cross-sectional statistical analysis, not tracking of the same donors, underpinned the conclusions.

The chain has TRBV7-8 and TRBJ2-1; no clear D. The sample was naive T cells sorted from blood. The source is a man over 45 in good health. CDR3 amino acids: CASSLVRAPENGNEQFF. DNA for the CDR3: TGTGCCAGCAGCTTAGTTCGTGCGCCGGAGAACGGGAATGAGCAGTTCTTC.